Sequencing of this T cell receptor (beta chain) was carried out in a study of CD8 T cells in ankylosing spondylitis. Study-wide findings and caveats: The study looked at matched synovial fluid samples from ankylosing spondylitis patients. Disease-linked clones were reported to be significantly enriched there. Certain motif variants had earlier appeared in reactive arthritis synovial fluid and blood. Made up of eight or nine highly homologous variants, a TCR beta motif appeared characteristic of ankylosing spondylitis blood.

Per germline, CDR1 SQVTM and CDR2 ANQGSEA. Trimming removed 4 bases at V and 3 bases at J, with 7 bases between. This CDR3 has 11 amino acids. Construction of TCR beta libraries was performed using quantitative 5'-RACE with molecular barcodes. One entry per CDR3 protein, called by TCRdb with MiXCR from the 5' RACE reads. This sample has approximately 300,000 distinct CDR3 sequences; 8% occur once, and the top ten carry roughly 14%. This clonotype was picked up many times. Its antigen is currently unknown. Sample: blood, either unsorted or a sorted T cell fraction (not recorded which). This TCR was sampled from a male donor with ankylosing spondylitis. This chain joins TRBV29-1 and TRBJ2-7; D is unresolved. The CDR3 region has the DNA TGCAGCGTTGGTGAGAACTACGAGCAGTACTTC. Translated: CSVGENYEQYF.